This T cell receptor (beta chain) came from a study of molecular identifiers for immune sequencing clone quantification. There are 19 residues in the CDR3. V lost 5 bases, J lost 1 base, and 16 bases stayed unmatched. Germline CDR1 and CDR2: MDHEN and SYDVKM. In regard to this clonotype: Its specificity is not known.

TCRdb reanalysed the PCR reads using MiXCR and keeps one entry per CDR3 protein. The table has more than 50,000 distinct CDR3 sequences, 19% seen once; the top ten hold about 1.5%. Study-wide results and caveats: In a background of about 1 million naive cells, spiked Jurkat TCR RNA from one cell was reportedly detectable. Naive cells had under 1% of molecules in clones above 20 RNA copies, effectors over 99%.

The source material was naive CD8+ T cells from blood, with Jurkat cell RNA spiked in. Documented subset: FACS-sorted CD8+CD4-CCR7+CD45RA+ naive T cells. The chain uses TRBV28 and TRBJ2-1; the match to TRBD2 covers 8 bases. The sequence was obtained from a human donor in good health. Some libraries in this study had Jurkat cell RNA spiked in. The CDR3 loop reads CASSPAVGAGLGSYNEQFF. CDR3 nucleotide sequence: TGTGCCAGCAGTCCTGCCGTCGGAGCGGGACTAGGATCCTACAATGAGCAGTTCTTC.